This TCR beta chain derives from a study of cytomegalovirus exposure and HLA in healthy donors. Study-level points and caveats: A prior analysis recorded that most TCR beta V segments were productive about 90% or about 30% of the time. For most TCR sequences rarity was the rule, although some public TCRs occurred in many donors.

Primers included in the PCR were 60 Vbeta and 13 Jbeta primers. Profiling relied on immunoSEQ multiplex PCR, and the TCRdb table lists in-frame clones only, not all of them. The sample holds approximately 140,000 clones, around four fifths seen once. Germline V gives CDR1 SGHTA, CDR2 FQGTGA. This CDR3 has 15 residues. The V gene end was trimmed by 2 bases and the J gene end by 0 bases; junction bases not matched to a gene: 1. This clone was seen once. Its antigen remains unknown. This sequence was found in a male donor in good health and CMV-seropositive. The chain employs TRBV7-3 and TRBJ2-1; TRBD2 matches 7 bases. The sequenced material came from PBMCs. In DNA form, the CDR3 reads TGTGCCAGCAGCTTAGGGGGGGACTCCTACAATGAGCAGTTCTTC. Translation gives CASSLGGDSYNEQFF.